This is a list of T cell receptor beta chains from one sample in a study of blood T cell repertoires in COVID-19. The assay was immunoSEQ multiplex PCR, and TCRdb's table has in-frame clones only and misses some. The sample yields about 110,000 clones, 75% to 90% seen once. The sample was peripheral blood. The receptor set was obtained from a human donor in a cohort sampled during active COVID-19. Each CDR3 is given with its conserved first and last residue. A D gene is named only where the DNA matches it firmly. Clone size is not always given. Where it is, it says once, few, many or a class for expanded clones.

J: TRBJ1-5; D: NA; V: TRBV6-5; size: NA; CDR3: CASSPRGLGDQPQHF; DNA: TGTGCCAGCAGTCCCCGGGGACTCGGGGATCAGCCCCAGCATTTT
J: TRBJ1-6; D: NA; V: TRBV19; size: NA; CDR3: CASSMPTEHGNSPLHF; DNA: TGTGCCAGTAGTATGCCGACAGAGCACGGGAATTCACCCCTCCACTTT
J: TRBJ2-3; D: TRBD1; V: TRBV19; size: NA; CDR3: CASIAGGMADTQYF; DNA: TGTGCCAGTATTGCAGGGGGCATGGCAGATACGCAGTATTTT
J: TRBJ2-4; D: TRBD1; V: TRBV4-1; size: NA; CDR3: CASSQALGQTLAKNIQYF; DNA: TGCGCCAGCAGCCAAGCCTTGGGACAGACACTAGCCAAAAACATTCAGTACTTC
J: TRBJ1-1; D: NA; V: TRBV19; size: NA; CDR3: CASSRAVPMNTEAFF; DNA: TGTGCCAGTAGTAGGGCAGTACCCATGAACACTGAAGCTTTCTTT
J: TRBJ2-1; D: TRBD2; V: TRBV7-2; size: once; CDR3: CASSPASGGLSYNEQFF; DNA: TGTGCCAGCAGCCCTGCTAGCGGGGGTCTCTCCTACAATGAGCAGTTCTTC
J: TRBJ1-1; D: NA; V: TRBV19; size: NA; CDR3: CASSNAGTWVRNTEAFF; DNA: TGTGCCAGTAGTAATGCGGGGACTTGGGTGCGGAACACTGAAGCTTTCTTT
J: TRBJ1-3; D: NA; V: TRBV4-2; size: NA; CDR3: CASRPQGVSGNTIYF; DNA: TGTGCCAGCAGACCCCAGGGCGTCTCTGGAAACACCATATATTTT
J: TRBJ2-3; D: NA; V: TRBV6-5; size: NA; CDR3: CASSYSGTSTDTQYF; DNA: TGTGCCAGCAGTTATTCCGGGACTAGCACAGATACGCAGTATTTT
J: TRBJ2-2; D: NA; V: TRBV7-2; size: NA; CDR3: CASSPRGGRGLVTGELFF; DNA: TGTGCCAGCAGCCCGAGGGGGGGGCGGGGCTTAGTCACCGGGGAGCTGTTTTTT
J: TRBJ2-7; D: TRBD1; V: TRBV9; size: NA; CDR3: CASSAGTGGYEQYF; DNA: TGTGCCAGCAGCGCCGGGACAGGGGGCTACGAGCAGTACTTC
J: TRBJ1-2; D: NA; V: TRBV30; size: once; CDR3: CAWNKYPDSTNYGYTF; DNA: TGTGCCTGGAACAAATACCCGGACAGTACTAACTATGGCTACACCTTC
J: TRBJ2-3; D: NA; V: TRBV29-1; size: NA; CDR3: CSVEGADTQYF; DNA: TGCAGCGTTGAGGGCGCAGATACGCAGTATTTT
J: TRBJ2-3; D: NA; V: TRBV7-2; size: few; CDR3: CASSPGVGTDTQYF; DNA: TGTGCCAGCAGCCCCGGGGTCGGCACAGATACGCAGTATTTT
J: TRBJ1-5; D: NA; V: TRBV6-2/TRBV6-3; size: NA; CDR3: CASSSQGIGNQPQHF; DNA: TGTGCCAGCAGTTCCCAGGGTATCGGCAATCAGCCCCAGCATTTT
J: TRBJ2-3; D: TRBD1; V: TRBV11-2; size: NA; CDR3: CASRRLGQVGTDTQYF; DNA: TGTGCCAGCAGACGATTAGGACAGGTGGGGACAGATACGCAGTATTTT
J: TRBJ1-5; D: NA; V: TRBV6-2/TRBV6-3; size: NA; CDR3: CASSSTGWPQHF; DNA: TGTGCCAGCAGTTCCACAGGTTGGCCCCAGCATTTT
J: TRBJ1-6; D: NA; V: TRBV6-5; size: NA; CDR3: CASNNRVNSPLHF; DNA: TGTGCCAGCAACAACAGGGTTAATTCACCCCTCCACTTT
J: TRBJ1-1; D: NA; V: TRBV7-9; size: NA; CDR3: CASRAGPNTEAFF; DNA: TGTGCCAGCAGAGCGGGCCCGAACACTGAAGCTTTCTTT
J: TRBJ2-3; D: NA; V: TRBV6-5; size: NA; CDR3: CASTYGSDPADTQYF; DNA: TGTGCCAGCACCTATGGGAGCGATCCGGCAGATACGCAGTATTTT
J: TRBJ2-7; D: NA; V: TRBV7-9; size: few; CDR3: CASSWTAENSYEQYF; DNA: TGTGCCAGCAGCTGGACAGCTGAAAACTCCTACGAGCAGTACTTC
J: TRBJ1-2; D: NA; V: TRBV7-2; size: many; CDR3: CASSLNRDGYTF; DNA: TGTGCCAGCAGCTTGAACAGGGATGGCTACACCTTC
J: TRBJ1-2; D: NA; V: TRBV5-5; size: few; CDR3: CASSLWSAGPINYGYTF; DNA: TGTGCCAGCAGCTTGTGGTCCGCAGGGCCGATTAACTATGGCTACACCTTC
J: TRBJ2-3; D: NA; V: TRBV5-1; size: NA; CDR3: CASSSQGGDTQYF; DNA: TGCGCCAGCAGCTCGCAGGGGGGAGATACGCAGTATTTT
J: TRBJ1-3; D: NA; V: TRBV27; size: NA; CDR3: CASSGGRSGNTIYF; DNA: TGTGCCAGCAGCGGAGGGCGATCTGGAAACACCATATATTTT
J: TRBJ2-3; D: TRBD1; V: TRBV19; size: NA; CDR3: CASSSGQGEYPSDTQYF; DNA: TGTGCCAGTAGTTCGGGACAGGGGGAATACCCATCAGATACGCAGTATTTT
J: TRBJ1-2; D: NA; V: TRBV7-2; size: NA; CDR3: CASSLAQDYGYTF; DNA: TGTGCCAGCAGCTTAGCACAGGATTATGGCTACACCTTC
J: TRBJ1-4; D: TRBD1; V: TRBV9; size: NA; CDR3: CASSVGPGQFEKLFF; DNA: TGTGCCAGCAGCGTGGGCCCGGGACAGTTTGAAAAACTGTTTTTT
J: TRBJ1-1; D: TRBD1; V: TRBV5-5; size: NA; CDR3: CASEIFGTGRRNTEAFF; DNA: TGTGCCAGCGAGATCTTCGGGACAGGGCGCCGGAACACTGAAGCTTTCTTT
J: TRBJ1-6; D: NA; V: TRBV7-2; size: NA; CDR3: CASSPGGNSPLHF; DNA: TGTGCCAGCAGCCCTGGGGGGAATTCACCCCTCCACTTT
J: TRBJ2-1; D: TRBD2; V: TRBV30; size: NA; CDR3: CAWSAGLAGFYNEQFF; DNA: TGTGCCTGGAGTGCTGGACTAGCGGGTTTCTACAATGAGCAGTTCTTC
J: TRBJ2-7; D: TRBD1; V: TRBV10-3; size: once; CDR3: CATRDRAYEQYF; DNA: TGTGCCACTCGGGACAGGGCCTACGAGCAGTACTTC
J: TRBJ1-1; D: NA; V: TRBV5-1; size: once; CDR3: CASSPLGGTEAFF; DNA: TGCGCCAGCAGCCCGTTGGGCGGGACTGAAGCTTTCTTT
J: TRBJ1-2; D: TRBD1; V: TRBV6-5; size: NA; CDR3: CASSYGDSYGYTF; DNA: TGTGCCAGCAGTTACGGGGACAGCTATGGCTACACCTTC
J: TRBJ1-5; D: TRBD1; V: TRBV19; size: NA; CDR3: CASSIGWTGPVYF; DNA: TGTGCCAGTAGTATAGGGTGGACAGGGCCCGTTTATTTT
J: TRBJ2-1; D: TRBD2; V: TRBV29-1; size: NA; CDR3: CSVDSQRGFVDEQFF; DNA: TGCAGCGTTGATTCGCAGCGGGGTTTTGTGGATGAGCAGTTCTTC
J: TRBJ2-3; D: NA; V: TRBV7-2; size: NA; CDR3: CASSLAGGTDTQYF; DNA: TGTGCCAGCAGCTTAGCGGGGGGTACAGATACGCAGTATTTT
J: TRBJ2-1; D: NA; V: TRBV2; size: NA; CDR3: CASREPNEQFF; DNA: TGTGCCAGCAGGGAGCCAAATGAGCAGTTCTTC
J: TRBJ2-3; D: TRBD2; V: TRBV10-3; size: NA; CDR3: CATGTSGDPGSQYF; DNA: TGTGCCACTGGGACTAGCGGGGATCCCGGGTCGCAGTATTTT
J: TRBJ2-1; D: TRBD2; V: TRBV2; size: few; CDR3: CASTLAGGSNEQFF; DNA: TGTGCCAGCACCCTAGCGGGGGGTTCGAATGAGCAGTTCTTC
J: TRBJ2-1; D: TRBD2; V: TRBV7-6; size: NA; CDR3: CASSLIPSGGGGDEQFF; DNA: TGTGCCAGCAGCTTAATACCCTCTGGCGGGGGGGGCGATGAGCAGTTCTTC
J: TRBJ1-1; D: TRBD1; V: TRBV10-3; size: NA; CDR3: CAIRGQGGPGTEAFF; DNA: TGTGCCATCAGGGGACAGGGCGGGCCAGGCACTGAAGCTTTCTTT
J: TRBJ1-5; D: NA; V: TRBV6-6; size: NA; CDR3: CASSYTGTHSNQPQHF; DNA: TGTGCCAGCAGTTACACCGGGACACATAGCAATCAGCCCCAGCATTTT
J: TRBJ2-6; D: NA; V: TRBV30; size: NA; CDR3: CAWSHGAGAGANVLTF; DNA: TGTGCCTGGAGTCACGGAGCCGGGGCTGGGGCCAACGTCCTGACTTTC
J: TRBJ2-5; D: NA; V: TRBV5-1; size: many; CDR3: CASSTGFQETQYF; DNA: TGCGCCAGCAGTACGGGTTTTCAAGAGACCCAGTACTTC
J: TRBJ2-3; D: TRBD2; V: TRBV4-3; size: NA; CDR3: CASSQGSSGVTDTQYF; DNA: TGCGCCAGCAGCCAAGGTTCTAGCGGGGTAACAGATACGCAGTATTTT
J: TRBJ2-3; D: NA; V: TRBV6-2/TRBV6-3; size: NA; CDR3: CASSYGAPDTQYF; DNA: TGTGCCAGCAGTTACGGGGCCCCAGATACGCAGTATTTT
J: TRBJ2-1; D: TRBD2; V: TRBV7-2; size: NA; CDR3: CASSHQSGTSGYNEQFF; DNA: TGTGCCAGCAGCCACCAGAGCGGGACTAGCGGATACAATGAGCAGTTCTTC
J: TRBJ2-1; D: NA; V: TRBV10-3; size: NA; CDR3: CAISGLTNEQFF; DNA: TGTGCCATCAGCGGTCTTACCAATGAGCAGTTCTTC
J: TRBJ2-7; D: NA; V: TRBV25-1; size: NA; CDR3: CASSESPWTAEQYF; DNA: TGTGCCAGCAGTGAATCCCCTTGGACAGCCGAGCAGTACTTC
J: TRBJ2-2; D: NA; V: TRBV29-1; size: NA; CDR3: CSVGRSTGELFF; DNA: TGCAGCGTGGGCCGTAGCACCGGGGAGCTGTTTTTT
J: TRBJ2-2; D: TRBD1; V: TRBV24-1; size: NA; CDR3: CATSGGTVANTGELFF; DNA: TGTGCCACCAGTGGAGGGACAGTTGCGAACACCGGGGAGCTGTTTTTT
J: TRBJ2-4; D: NA; V: TRBV28; size: NA; CDR3: CASSLFSEAKNIQYF; DNA: TGTGCCAGCAGTTTATTTTCGGAGGCCAAAAACATTCAGTACTTC
J: TRBJ2-1; D: TRBD1; V: TRBV7-6; size: NA; CDR3: CASSLRFAGQGQNEQFF; DNA: TGTGCCAGCAGCTTAAGATTCGCGGGACAGGGGCAAAATGAGCAGTTCTTC
J: TRBJ2-4; D: TRBD1; V: TRBV11-2; size: NA; CDR3: CASSWSGTALLAKNIQYF; DNA: TGTGCCAGCAGCTGGTCAGGGACAGCCCTCTTAGCCAAAAACATTCAGTACTTC
J: TRBJ2-3; D: TRBD1; V: TRBV7-2; size: NA; CDR3: CASILSRTGGTDTQYF; DNA: TGTGCCAGCATCCTTTCTCGGACAGGGGGCACAGATACGCAGTATTTT
J: TRBJ2-3; D: TRBD2; V: TRBV28; size: NA; CDR3: CASSLMGGTSTDTQYF; DNA: TGTGCCAGCAGTTTAATGGGGGGGACTAGCACAGATACGCAGTATTTT